The source of this T cell receptor (beta chain) is a study of cytomegalovirus exposure and HLA in healthy donors. PCR amplification relied on 60 Vbeta primers (plus 13 Jbeta primers). Sequencing used immunoSEQ multiplex PCR; TCRdb keeps in-frame clones, though not all of them. The sample lists 150,000 to 200,000 clones, 80% to 90% seen once, with less than 2% in the top ten. This receptor was taken from a woman aged 18-29 years in good health and CMV-seronegative. Specimen: PBMCs.

The CDR3 region is CASSSDRHNQPQHF. CDR3 sequence (DNA): TGTGCCAGCAGTTCCGACAGACACAATCAGCCCCAGCATTTT. The chain employs TRBV28 and TRBJ1-5; a possible D gene is TRBD1 (5 bases). Germline lookup yields CDR1 MDHEN and CDR2 SYDVKM. V lost 4 bases and J 3 bases, leaving 10 bases between the germline ends. This CDR3 is 14 amino acids long.